This T cell receptor beta chain was observed in a study of OX40 agonist ivuxolimab in advanced cancers. At the level of the study: Those treated in dose escalation had hepatocellular carcinoma, melanoma, renal cell cancer or head and neck cancer. General study results and limits: CD8+ T cells showed, on average, more clonal expansion than CD4+ cells. Some nonresponders also had low normalized T-cell clonal expansion.

V dropped 3 bases and J dropped 8; count of bases not matched to a gene: 10. This CDR3 is 15 amino acids long. Germline V gene sequence: CDR1 SGHDN, CDR2 FVKESK. A note on this clone: Its matching antigen is unknown.

Clones were sequenced by immunoSEQ multiplex PCR, and TCRdb holds only the in-frame ones, with some missing. The top ten clones hold about 20% of a sample with 25,000 to 35,000 clones, more than 75% of them seen once. The rearrangement uses TRBV14 and TRBJ1-1; 9 bases fit TRBD1. The source was CD4+ or CD8+ T cells sorted from blood, collected in a trial of the OX40 agonist ivuxolimab. This receptor was obtained from an adult with an advanced solid tumor such as melanoma, head and neck, liver or kidney cancer. The CDR3 DNA reads TGTGCCAGCAGCCATATACAGGGGGCGTTAAGAGAAGCTTTCTTT. Amino acids: CASSHIQGALREAFF.